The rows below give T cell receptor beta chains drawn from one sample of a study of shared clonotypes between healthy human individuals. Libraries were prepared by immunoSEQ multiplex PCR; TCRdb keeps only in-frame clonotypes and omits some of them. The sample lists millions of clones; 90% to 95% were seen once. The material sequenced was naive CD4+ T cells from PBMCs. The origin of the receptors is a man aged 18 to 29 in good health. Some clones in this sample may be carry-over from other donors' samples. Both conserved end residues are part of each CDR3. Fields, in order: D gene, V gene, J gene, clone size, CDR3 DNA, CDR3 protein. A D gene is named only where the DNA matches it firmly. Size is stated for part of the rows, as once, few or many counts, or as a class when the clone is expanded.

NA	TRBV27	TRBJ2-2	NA	TGTGCCAGCAGTTTATATCAGGTTCCGAACACCGGGGAGCTGTTTTTT	CASSLYQVPNTGELFF
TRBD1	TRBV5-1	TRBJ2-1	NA	TGCGCCAGCAGTTTTGACAGGGGCACGTACAATGAGCAGTTCTTC	CASSFDRGTYNEQFF
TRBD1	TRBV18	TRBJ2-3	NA	TGTGCCAGCTCACCAAGGACAGGGGGCACAGATACGCAGTATTTT	CASSPRTGGTDTQYF
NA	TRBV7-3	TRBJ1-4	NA	TGTGCCAGCAGCGTAGCTCCAGGGGAAAAACTGTTTTTT	CASSVAPGEKLFF
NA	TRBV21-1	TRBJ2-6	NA	TGTGCCACCCCGGGACTAGTCGCTCACTCTGGGGCCAACGTCCTGACTTTC	CATPGLVAHSGANVLTF
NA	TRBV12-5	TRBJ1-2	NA	TGTGCTAGTGGTTCTGGCTCGCCCAATAACTATGGCTACACCTTC	CASGSGSPNNYGYTF
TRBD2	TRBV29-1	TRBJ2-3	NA	TGCAGCGTTGTACACCCGGGAGGGGGAACAGATACGCAGTATTTT	CSVVHPGGGTDTQYF
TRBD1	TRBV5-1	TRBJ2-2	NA	TGCGCCAGCAGCTTGGGACAGGGATACACCGGGGAGCTGTTTTTT	CASSLGQGYTGELFF
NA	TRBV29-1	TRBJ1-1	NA	TGCAGCGTTGAATGGGTGGTAGGAACTGAAGCTTTCTTT	CSVEWVVGTEAFF
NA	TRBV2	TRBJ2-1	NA	TGTGCCAGCACCCCAGCCACCGGAAGCTCCTACAATGAGCAGTTCTTC	CASTPATGSSYNEQFF
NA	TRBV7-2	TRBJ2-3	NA	TGTGCCAGCAGCCGAACGACCTCAGGGAGAAGAACAGATACGCAGTATTTT	CASSRTTSGRRTDTQYF
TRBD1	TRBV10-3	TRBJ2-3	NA	TGTGCCATCAGTGGGGACAGGGGAACAGATACGCAGTATTTT	CAISGDRGTDTQYF
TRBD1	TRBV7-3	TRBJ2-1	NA	TGTGCCAGCAGCCAAGGCGGGACAGGGCTCTACAATGAGCAGTTCTTC	CASSQGGTGLYNEQFF
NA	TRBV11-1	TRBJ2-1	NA	TGTGCCAGCAGCACCGCCGGGACTTACAATGAGCAGTTCTTC	CASSTAGTYNEQFF
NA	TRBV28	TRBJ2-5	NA	TGTGCCAGCAGGGGCGCCCCGGGGCGGCAAGAGACCCAGTACTTC	CASRGAPGRQETQYF
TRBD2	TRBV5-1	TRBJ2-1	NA	TGCGCCAGCAGCTTGGCCCGGGAGGGCCGCGATGAGCAGTTCTTC	CASSLAREGRDEQFF
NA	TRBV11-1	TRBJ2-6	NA	TGTGCCAGCAGCTTCACGGACCCTGGGGCCAACGTCCTGACTTTC	CASSFTDPGANVLTF
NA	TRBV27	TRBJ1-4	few	TGTGCCAGCAGAGGGGGGGCGAGGGAAAAACTGTTTTTT	CASRGGAREKLFF
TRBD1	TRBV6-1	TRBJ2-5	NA	TGTGCCAGCAGGGGACAGGCCCAAACGACCCAGTACTTC	CASRGQAQTTQYF
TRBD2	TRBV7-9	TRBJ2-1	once	TGTGCCAGCAGTCGAGCGGGAGTGACTTACAATGAGCAGTTCTTC	CASSRAGVTYNEQFF
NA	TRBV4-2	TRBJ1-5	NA	TGTGCCAGCAGCCGCGGAGGGGGTCGTTATAGCAATCAGCCCCAGCATTTT	CASSRGGGRYSNQPQHF
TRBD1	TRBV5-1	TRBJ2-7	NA	TGCGCCAGCAGCTACCGGGACAGTACCTACGAGCAGTACTTC	CASSYRDSTYEQYF
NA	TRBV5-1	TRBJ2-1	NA	TGCGCCAGCAGCCCGGAGGCTGGCTACAATGAGCAGTTCTTC	CASSPEAGYNEQFF
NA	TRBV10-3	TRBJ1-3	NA	TGTGCCATCAGTGACAGCCAGTCCTCTGGAAACACCATATATTTT	CAISDSQSSGNTIYF
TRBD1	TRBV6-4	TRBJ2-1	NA	TGTGCCAGCAGGATGGACAGGTTCTACAATGAGCAGTTCTTC	CASRMDRFYNEQFF
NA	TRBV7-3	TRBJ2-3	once	TGTGCCAGCAGCCTCGAGAGGGATACGCAGTATTTT	CASSLERDTQYF
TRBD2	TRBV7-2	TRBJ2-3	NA	TGTGCCAGCAGCTTAGGACTAGCGGGAGGAGCAGATACGCAGTATTTT	CASSLGLAGGADTQYF